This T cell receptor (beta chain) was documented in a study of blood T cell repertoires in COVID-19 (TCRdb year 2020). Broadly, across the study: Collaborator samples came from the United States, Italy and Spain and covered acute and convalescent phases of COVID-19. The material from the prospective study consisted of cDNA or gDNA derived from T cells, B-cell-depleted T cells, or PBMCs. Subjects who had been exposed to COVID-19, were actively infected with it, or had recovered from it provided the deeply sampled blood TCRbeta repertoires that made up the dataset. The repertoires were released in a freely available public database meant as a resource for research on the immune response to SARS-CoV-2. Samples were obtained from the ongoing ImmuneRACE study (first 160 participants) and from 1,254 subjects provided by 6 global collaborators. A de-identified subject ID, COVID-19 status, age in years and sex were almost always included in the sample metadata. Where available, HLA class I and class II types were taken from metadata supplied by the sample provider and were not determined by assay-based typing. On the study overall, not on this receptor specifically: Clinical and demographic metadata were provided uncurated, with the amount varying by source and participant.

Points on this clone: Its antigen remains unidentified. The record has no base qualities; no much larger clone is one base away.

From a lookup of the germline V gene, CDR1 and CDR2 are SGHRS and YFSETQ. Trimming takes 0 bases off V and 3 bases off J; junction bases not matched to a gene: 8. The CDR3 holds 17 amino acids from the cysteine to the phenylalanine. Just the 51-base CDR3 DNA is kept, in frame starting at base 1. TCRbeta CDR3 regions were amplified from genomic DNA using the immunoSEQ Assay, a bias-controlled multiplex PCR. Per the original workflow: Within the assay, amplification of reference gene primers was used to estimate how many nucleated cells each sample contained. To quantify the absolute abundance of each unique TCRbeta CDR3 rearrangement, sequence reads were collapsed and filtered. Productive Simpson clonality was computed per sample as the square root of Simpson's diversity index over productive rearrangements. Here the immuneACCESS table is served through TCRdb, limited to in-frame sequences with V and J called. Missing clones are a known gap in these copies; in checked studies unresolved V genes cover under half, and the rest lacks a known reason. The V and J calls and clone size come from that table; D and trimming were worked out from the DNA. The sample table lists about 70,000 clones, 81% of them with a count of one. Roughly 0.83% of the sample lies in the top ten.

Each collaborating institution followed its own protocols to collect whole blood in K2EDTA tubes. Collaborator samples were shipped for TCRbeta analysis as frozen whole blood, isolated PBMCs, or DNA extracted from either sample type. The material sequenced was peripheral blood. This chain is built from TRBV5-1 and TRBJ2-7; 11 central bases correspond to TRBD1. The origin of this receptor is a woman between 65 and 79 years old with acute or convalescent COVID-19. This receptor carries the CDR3 CASSLGLSGQGDYEQYF. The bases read TGCGCCAGCAGCTTGGGTCTTTCGGGACAGGGGGACTACGAGCAGTACTTC.